This TCR beta chain appears in the sequencing data of a study of blood T cell repertoires in COVID-19 (dated by TCRdb to the early 2020s). A note on the overall study: Samples from collaborators originated in the United States, Italy and Spain and spanned both the acute and convalescent phases of COVID-19. The repertoires were made available in a free public database intended to serve as a resource for research on the immune response to SARS-CoV-2. The material from the prospective study consisted of cDNA or gDNA derived from T cells, B-cell-depleted T cells, or PBMCs. Nearly every sample came with metadata listing a de-identified subject ID, COVID-19 status, age in years and sex. Where available, HLA class I and class II types were taken from metadata supplied by the sample provider and were not determined by assay-based typing. Deeply sampled blood TCRbeta repertoires from subjects exposed to, actively infected with, or recovered from COVID-19 were included in the dataset. Samples came from the ongoing ImmuneRACE study (first 160 participants) plus 1,254 subjects from 6 global collaborators. Broader findings and caveats from the paper: Clinical and demographic metadata were provided uncurated, with the amount varying by source and participant.

For this chain, trimming is 11 bases at the V end and 8 bases at the J end, and the number of junction bases without a gene match is 11. From the cysteine through the phenylalanine, the CDR3 covers 12 amino acids. Of the read, only the CDR3 DNA is kept; its 36 bases are in frame from base 1. The germline V gene (reference sequence) sets CDR1 to SEHNR and CDR2 to FQNEAQ. Collaborating institutions collected whole blood in K2EDTA tubes following their own protocols. For TCRbeta analysis, collaborators shipped samples in one of three forms: frozen whole blood, isolated PBMCs, or DNA extracted from either of those sample types. The immunoSEQ Assay, a bias-controlled multiplex PCR, was used to amplify TCRbeta CDR3 regions from genomic DNA. On the study's bioinformatics: Within the assay, amplification of reference gene primers was used to estimate how many nucleated cells each sample contained. To quantify the absolute abundance of each unique TCRbeta CDR3 rearrangement, sequence reads were collapsed and filtered. Productive Simpson clonality was computed per sample as the square root of Simpson's diversity index over productive rearrangements. TCRdb took over this immuneACCESS table, retaining in-frame rearrangements with V and J assigned. Such tables are incomplete; in checked studies, under half of the missing clones stem from an unresolved V gene, and the remainder is unexplained. V, J and clone size reflect that table, while D and trimming were determined from the DNA. Recorded for this sample are about 190,000 clones; roughly 86% of them occurred a single time. 4.5% to 5.5% of the sample belongs to the ten largest clones.

To note about this clone: Its antigen target is currently unknown. Base qualities are not recorded, but no much larger clone differs from it by a single base.

The material sequenced was peripheral blood. The V gene is TRBV7-9 and the J gene is TRBJ1-1, and TRBD1 matches 7 of the central bases. The receptor comes from a woman in her 70s with active or convalescent COVID-19. For the CDR3, the sequence is CAGFRDSAEAFF. The sequence in DNA is TGTGCCGGCTTCCGGGACAGTGCCGAAGCTTTCTTT.